Listed below are T cell receptor beta chains from one sample, sequenced in a study of cytomegalovirus exposure and HLA in healthy donors. Sequencing used immunoSEQ multiplex PCR; TCRdb keeps in-frame clones, though not all of them. The sample contains some 200,000 clones, 65% to 90% of which appear only once. The sequenced sample consisted of PBMCs. These receptor sequences come from a man aged 40-50 years in good health and CMV-seropositive. Both conserved end residues are part of each CDR3. A D gene is named only where the DNA matches it firmly. Clone sizes are given selectively: once, few, many, or a class where the clone is expanded.

abundance	v_gene	j_gene	d_gene	CDR3nt	CDR3aa
few	TRBV7-9	TRBJ1-1	NA	TGTTCCAGCAGCTTCAGGGGCGTCGAAGCTTTCTTT	CSSSFRGVEAFF
NA	TRBV4-1	TRBJ1-2	TRBD1	TGCGCCAGCAGCCGGACAGGACCTTATGGCTACACCTTC	CASSRTGPYGYTF
NA	TRBV10-3	TRBJ2-7	TRBD2	TGTGCCATCAGTAAAGCCGGGACTAGCGTAGACCACGAGCAGTACTTC	CAISKAGTSVDHEQYF
NA	TRBV19	TRBJ1-5	NA	TGTGCCAGTAGTATACGGGGCAGGGACTCTGGACAGCCCCAGCATTTT	CASSIRGRDSGQPQHF
few	TRBV5-1	TRBJ2-7	TRBD1	TGCGCCAGCAGCTTGGCCCTGGGACAGCCCGCTGGGGAGCAGTACTTC	CASSLALGQPAGEQYF
NA	TRBV18	TRBJ1-2	NA	TGTGCCAGCTCACAGGACCATTCGGGAGGCTACACCTTC	CASSQDHSGGYTF
NA	TRBV30	TRBJ1-5	NA	TGTGCCTGGAGTGGGGGGGACAATCAGCCCCAGCATTTT	CAWSGGDNQPQHF
NA	TRBV28	TRBJ2-6	NA	TGTGCCAGCACGGGGGACAGCATCTCTGGGGCCAACGTCCTGACTTTC	CASTGDSISGANVLTF
NA	TRBV7-6	TRBJ2-5	TRBD2	TGTGCCAGCAGCCACACTAGCGGGCGAAGCCTTATGGAGCAGTACTTC	CASSHTSGRSLMEQYF
NA	TRBV5-4	TRBJ2-5	NA	TGTGCCAGCAGCCTGGAGGGGGCTAGAGAGACCCAGTACTTC	CASSLEGARETQYF
NA	TRBV9	TRBJ2-1	TRBD2	TGTGCCAGCAGCGTAGTCGAGACGGCGGGGGGCAATGAGCAGTTCTTC	CASSVVETAGGNEQFF
NA	TRBV5-8	TRBJ2-7	TRBD1	TGTGCCAGCAGCTTGACCGGGACAGGGGCCTACGAGCAGTACTTC	CASSLTGTGAYEQYF
NA	TRBV7-8	TRBJ1-5	TRBD1	TGTGCCAGGAAGGGGGCGAGTAGCAATCAGCCCCAGCATTTT	CARKGASSNQPQHF
NA	TRBV29-1	TRBJ2-7	TRBD1	TGCAGCGTTGAAGATACAGGGGGTACCAACGAGCAGTACTTC	CSVEDTGGTNEQYF
NA	TRBV27	TRBJ1-1	NA	TGTGCCAGCAAAGCCGGGGGCACTGAAGCTTTCTTT	CASKAGGTEAFF
NA	TRBV4-3	TRBJ2-2	TRBD1	TGCGCCAGCAGCCTCGCGACAGGGCCATCGAACACCGGGGAGCTGTTTTTT	CASSLATGPSNTGELFF
NA	TRBV11-2	TRBJ2-7	TRBD2	TGTGCCAGCAGCTTAGTAGCCGGGGGGGTCCGCGAGCAGTACTTC	CASSLVAGGVREQYF
NA	TRBV28	TRBJ1-3	NA	TGTGCCAGCAGTTTAACAGGAATCTCTGGAAACACCATATATTTT	CASSLTGISGNTIYF
NA	TRBV4-3	TRBJ2-2	NA	TGCGCCAGCAGCCAAGAAAGGGGGACCGGGGAGCTGTTTTTT	CASSQERGTGELFF
NA	TRBV14	TRBJ2-7	NA	TGTGCCAGCTCACAGGGCTCCTACGAGCAGTACTTC	CASSQGSYEQYF
NA	TRBV27	TRBJ2-7	TRBD1	TGTGCCGGCAGGACCGCTGAACAGGGGCCAACCTACGAGCAGTACTTC	CAGRTAEQGPTYEQYF
NA	TRBV11-2	TRBJ1-5	TRBD1	TGTGCCAGCAGCTTGGAGGGGGCGAGGGGTCAGCCCCAGCATTTT	CASSLEGARGQPQHF
NA	TRBV19	TRBJ1-2	NA	TGTGCCAGTAGCCCCGAGGGCACCACCTTTTTCTATGGCTACACCTTC	CASSPEGTTFFYGYTF
few	TRBV2	TRBJ2-2	NA	TGTGCCAGCAGTGAAGCCGGGGGCGGGGAGCTGTTTTTT	CASSEAGGGELFF
NA	TRBV5-1	TRBJ2-5	TRBD2	TGCGCCAGCAGCCTTGGGGCTAGCGGGGGCCGGGGAGAGACCCAGTACTTC	CASSLGASGGRGETQYF
NA	TRBV27	TRBJ2-7	TRBD1	TGTGCCAGCAGTCGGACAGGGAACGAGCAGTACTTC	CASSRTGNEQYF
NA	TRBV12-5	TRBJ2-7	NA	TGTGCTAGTGGCAACCGGGACAAACTCTACGAGCAGTACTTC	CASGNRDKLYEQYF
NA	TRBV7-2	TRBJ2-1	TRBD1	TGTGCCAGCAGCTTAGCTTCAGGGGGCCGTGAGCAGTTCTTC	CASSLASGGREQFF
NA	TRBV19	TRBJ1-4	NA	TGTGCCAGTACTCCTCAGGGTACGTCTAATGAAAAACTGTTTTTT	CASTPQGTSNEKLFF
few	TRBV27	TRBJ2-5	NA	TGTGCCAGCAGTCCCATGGTGGGCCCACAAGAGACCCAGTACTTC	CASSPMVGPQETQYF
NA	TRBV4-2	TRBJ1-3	TRBD1	TGTGCCAGCAGCCAGGGGACAGCCGGAAACACCATATATTTT	CASSQGTAGNTIYF
NA	TRBV7-2	TRBJ1-1	TRBD1	TGTGCCAGCAGCTTAGAGTGGACAGGGGCTTTCTTT	CASSLEWTGAFF
NA	TRBV4-2	TRBJ1-4	NA	TGTGCCAGCAGCGCAAGATCTGGGGCAGGGGATGAAAAACTGTTTTTT	CASSARSGAGDEKLFF
NA	TRBV9	TRBJ1-3	NA	TGTGCCAGCAGCGTATCAGGGATGATCGGGAACACCATATATTTT	CASSVSGMIGNTIYF
NA	TRBV18	TRBJ2-5	NA	TGTGCCAGCTCACCACAGGGGAACGATGAGACCCAGTACTTC	CASSPQGNDETQYF
NA	TRBV6-6	TRBJ1-5	NA	TGTGCCAGCAGTTGGAACAGGGCGCCCAATCAGCCCCAGCATTTT	CASSWNRAPNQPQHF
NA	TRBV27	TRBJ1-1	NA	TGTGCCAGCAGTGGAGACTCCGGCATTCGTAACACTGAAGCTTTCTTT	CASSGDSGIRNTEAFF
NA	TRBV19	TRBJ2-5	TRBD1	TGTGCCAGTAGTCCGGACAGGGCGACCCAGTACTTC	CASSPDRATQYF
NA	TRBV7-3	TRBJ2-3	TRBD1	TGTGCCAGCAGCTTGAAGGGACAGCCCCAGGGGGTAGATACGCAGTATTTT	CASSLKGQPQGVDTQYF
NA	TRBV7-2	TRBJ1-2	TRBD1	TGTGCCAGCAGCCCCGCAGGGGGCAGCAACGTCTATGGCTACACCTTC	CASSPAGGSNVYGYTF
NA	TRBV2	TRBJ1-1	NA	TGTGCCAGCAGTGGGGGCGGGGGCGGCGAAGCTTTCTTT	CASSGGGGGEAFF
NA	TRBV28	TRBJ1-2	NA	TGTGCCAGCAGTTTATTGGGCCATGGCTACACCTTC	CASSLLGHGYTF
once	TRBV7-2	TRBJ2-7	TRBD2	TGTGCCAGCACCTACGGCGGGGAACTAGCGGCCTACGAGCAGTACTTC	CASTYGGELAAYEQYF
NA	TRBV28	TRBJ1-1	TRBD1	TGTGCCAGCCTCCCGTGGACAGGAGAAAACACTGAAGCTTTCTTT	CASLPWTGENTEAFF
NA	TRBV7-2	TRBJ2-7	TRBD1	TGTGCCAGCAGCTTAGCTGGGACAGGGCTGGACGAGCAGTACTTC	CASSLAGTGLDEQYF
NA	TRBV29-1	TRBJ2-3	NA	TGCAGCGTTGCTCCCGGCGGGGGCCGCGATACGCAGTATTTT	CSVAPGGGRDTQYF
NA	TRBV13	TRBJ2-7	TRBD1	TGTGCCAGCAGCTTACCGACAGGGGGCCCCCACGAGCAGTACTTC	CASSLPTGGPHEQYF
NA	TRBV19	TRBJ1-5	TRBD1	TGTGCCAGTAGAAAGGGACAGGGGGCATGGCAGCCCCAGCATTTT	CASRKGQGAWQPQHF
NA	TRBV9	TRBJ1-1	NA	TGTGCCAGCAGCGTACAGCAGGACTCTGAAGCTTTCTTT	CASSVQQDSEAFF
NA	TRBV28	TRBJ2-5	TRBD1	TGTGCCAGCAGGGGACAGGTGGGGACCCAGTACTTC	CASRGQVGTQYF
NA	TRBV27	TRBJ2-1	TRBD1	TGTGCCAGCCCCGGGACAGCCGACAATGAGCAGTTCTTC	CASPGTADNEQFF
few	TRBV27	TRBJ2-6	NA	TGTGCCAGCACGCGATCTGGGGCCAACGTCCTGACTTTC	CASTRSGANVLTF
NA	TRBV21-1	TRBJ2-7	NA	TGTGCCAGCAGCAAGGGACAGGTGACCTACGAGCAGTACTTC	CASSKGQVTYEQYF
once	TRBV5-1	TRBJ2-3	NA	TGCGCCAGCATCCTACTACCGGGAAGCACAGATACGCAGTATTTT	CASILLPGSTDTQYF
NA	TRBV28	TRBJ1-2	NA	TGTGCCAGCAGTCCACCCCGGGAGGAGCTACTCTATGGCTACACCTTC	CASSPPREELLYGYTF